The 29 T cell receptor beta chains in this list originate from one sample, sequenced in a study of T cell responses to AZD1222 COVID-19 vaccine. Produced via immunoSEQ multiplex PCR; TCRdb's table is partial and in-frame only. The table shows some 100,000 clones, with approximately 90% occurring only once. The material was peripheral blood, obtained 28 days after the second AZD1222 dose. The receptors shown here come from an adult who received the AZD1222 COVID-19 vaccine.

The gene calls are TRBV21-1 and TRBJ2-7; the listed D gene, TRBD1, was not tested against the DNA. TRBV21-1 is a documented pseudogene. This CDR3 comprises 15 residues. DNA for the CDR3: TGTGCCAGCAGCAAAGGGGACAGTTTTTCCTACGAGCAGTACTTC. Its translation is CASSKGDSFSYEQYF.

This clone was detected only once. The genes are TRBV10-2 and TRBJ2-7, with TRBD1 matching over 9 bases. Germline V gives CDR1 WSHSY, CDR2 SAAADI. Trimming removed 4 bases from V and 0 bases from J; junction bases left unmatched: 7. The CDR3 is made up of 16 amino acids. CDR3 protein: CASSGSAQGASYEQYF. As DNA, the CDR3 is TGCGCCAGCAGTGGGTCGGCACAGGGGGCCTCCTACGAGCAGTACTTC.

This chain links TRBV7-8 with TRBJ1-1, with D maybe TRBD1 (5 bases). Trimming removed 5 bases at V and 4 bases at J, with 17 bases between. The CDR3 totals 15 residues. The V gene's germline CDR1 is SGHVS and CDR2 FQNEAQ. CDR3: CASSLSSGGFTEAFF. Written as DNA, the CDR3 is TGTGCCAGCAGCCTATCTAGCGGGGGGTTCACTGAAGCTTTCTTT.

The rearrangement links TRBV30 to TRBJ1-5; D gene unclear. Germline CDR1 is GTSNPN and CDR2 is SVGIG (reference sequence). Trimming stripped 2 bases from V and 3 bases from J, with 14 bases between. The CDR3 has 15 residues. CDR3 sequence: CAWSQVGRNNQPQHF. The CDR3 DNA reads TGTGCCTGGAGTCAGGTCGGACGGAACAATCAGCCCCAGCATTTT.

CDR3 in DNA: TGTGCCAGCAGCTCGGGTAGGACATCGAATTCACCCCTCCACTTT. It yields the protein CASSSGRTSNSPLHF. The rearrangement links TRBV7-3 to TRBJ1-6, with D maybe TRBD1 (5 bases). Germline-derived CDR1 and CDR2 are SGHTA and FQGTGA. V lost 4 bases to trimming and J lost 7 bases, with 14 bases between them. There are 15 residues in the CDR3.

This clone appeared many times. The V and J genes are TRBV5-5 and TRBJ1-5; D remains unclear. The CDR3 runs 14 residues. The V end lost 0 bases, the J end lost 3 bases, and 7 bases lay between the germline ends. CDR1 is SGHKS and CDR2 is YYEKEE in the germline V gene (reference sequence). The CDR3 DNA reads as TGTGCCAGCAGCTTGGTGAGGTCCAATCAGCCCCAGCATTTT. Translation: CASSLVRSNQPQHF.

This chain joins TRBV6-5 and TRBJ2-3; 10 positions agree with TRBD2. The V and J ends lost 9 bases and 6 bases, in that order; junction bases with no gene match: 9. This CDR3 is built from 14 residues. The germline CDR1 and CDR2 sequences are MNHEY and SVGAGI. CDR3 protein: CASLAGVERDTQYF. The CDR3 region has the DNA TGTGCCAGTCTAGCGGGGGTCGAGAGGGATACGCAGTATTTT.

The CDR3 here is CASSPASLANTGELFF. CDR3 DNA: TGTGCCAGCTCACCCGCCTCACTCGCGAACACCGGGGAGCTGTTTTTT. The gene calls are TRBV18 and TRBJ2-2; the D is unclear. There are 16 residues in the CDR3. The ends were cut back, 3 bases at V and 0 bases at J, with 11 bases in the middle. Germline CDR1 KGHSH, CDR2 LQKENI.

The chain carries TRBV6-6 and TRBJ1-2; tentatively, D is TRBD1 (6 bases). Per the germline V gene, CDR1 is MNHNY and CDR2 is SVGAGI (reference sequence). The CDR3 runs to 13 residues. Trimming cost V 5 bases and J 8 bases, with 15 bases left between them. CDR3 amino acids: CASSPRQDGGYTF. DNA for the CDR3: TGTGCCAGCAGTCCCCGACAGGATGGAGGCTACACCTTC.

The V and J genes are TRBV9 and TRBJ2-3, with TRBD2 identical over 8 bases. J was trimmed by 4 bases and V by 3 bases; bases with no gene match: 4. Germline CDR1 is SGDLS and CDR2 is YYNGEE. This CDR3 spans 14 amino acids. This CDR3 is CASSATGGPDTQYF. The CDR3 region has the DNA TGTGCCAGCAGCGCCACGGGGGGGCCAGATACGCAGTATTTT.

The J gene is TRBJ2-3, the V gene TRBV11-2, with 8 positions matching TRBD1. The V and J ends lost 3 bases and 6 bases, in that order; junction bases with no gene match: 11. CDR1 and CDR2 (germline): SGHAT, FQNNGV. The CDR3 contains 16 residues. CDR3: CASSFGSATGVDTQYF. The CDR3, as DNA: TGTGCCAGCAGCTTTGGGTCCGCGACAGGGGTGGATACGCAGTATTTT.

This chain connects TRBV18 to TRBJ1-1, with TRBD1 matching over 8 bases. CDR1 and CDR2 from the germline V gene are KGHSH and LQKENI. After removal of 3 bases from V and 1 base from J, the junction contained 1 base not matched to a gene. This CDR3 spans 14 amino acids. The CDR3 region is CASSPTGGNTEAFF. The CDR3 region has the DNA TGTGCCAGCTCACCTACAGGGGGGAACACTGAAGCTTTCTTT.

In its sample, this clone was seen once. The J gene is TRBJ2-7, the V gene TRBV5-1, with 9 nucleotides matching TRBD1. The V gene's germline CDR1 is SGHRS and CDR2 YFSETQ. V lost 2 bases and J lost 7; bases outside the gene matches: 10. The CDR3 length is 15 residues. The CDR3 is CASSFRDREVLEQYF. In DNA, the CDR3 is TGCGCCAGCAGCTTCCGGGACAGGGAGGTGTTGGAGCAGTACTTC.

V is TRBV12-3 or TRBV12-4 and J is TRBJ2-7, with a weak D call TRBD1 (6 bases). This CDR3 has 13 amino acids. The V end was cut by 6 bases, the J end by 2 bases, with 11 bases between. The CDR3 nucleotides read TGTGCCAGCAGCTCCGGACAGACCTACGAGCAGTACTTC. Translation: CASSSGQTYEQYF.

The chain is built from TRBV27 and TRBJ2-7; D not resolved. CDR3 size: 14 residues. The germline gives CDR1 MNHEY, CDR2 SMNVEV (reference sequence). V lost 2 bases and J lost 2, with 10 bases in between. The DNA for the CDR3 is TGTGCCAGCAGTTTAATTGGCGAAACCTACGAGCAGTACTTC. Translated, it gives CASSLIGETYEQYF.

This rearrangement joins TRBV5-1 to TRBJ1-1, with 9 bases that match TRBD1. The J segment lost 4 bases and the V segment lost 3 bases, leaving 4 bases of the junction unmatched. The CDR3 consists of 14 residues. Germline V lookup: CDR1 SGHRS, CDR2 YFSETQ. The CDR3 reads CASSWTGEATEAFF. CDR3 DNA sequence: TGCGCCAGCAGCTGGACAGGGGAGGCCACTGAAGCTTTCTTT.

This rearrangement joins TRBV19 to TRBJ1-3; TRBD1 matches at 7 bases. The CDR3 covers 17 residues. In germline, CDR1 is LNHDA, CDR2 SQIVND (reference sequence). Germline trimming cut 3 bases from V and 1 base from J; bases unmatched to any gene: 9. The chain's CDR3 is CASSIAGQVISGNTIYF. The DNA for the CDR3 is TGTGCCAGTAGTATCGCCGGACAGGTTATTTCTGGAAACACCATATATTTT.

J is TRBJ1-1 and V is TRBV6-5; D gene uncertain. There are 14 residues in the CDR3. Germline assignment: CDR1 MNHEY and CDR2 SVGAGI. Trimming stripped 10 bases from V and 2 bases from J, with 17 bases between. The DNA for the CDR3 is TGTGCCACCCTCACGTTGGGCGTCAACACTGAAGCTTTCTTT. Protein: CATLTLGVNTEAFF.

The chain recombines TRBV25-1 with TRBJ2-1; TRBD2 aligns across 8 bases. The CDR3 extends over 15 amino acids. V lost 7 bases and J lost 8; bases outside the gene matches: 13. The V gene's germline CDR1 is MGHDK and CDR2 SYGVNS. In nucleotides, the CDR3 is TGTGCCAGCACACCGACGGAGCGGGGGACGGATGAGCAGTTCTTC. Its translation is CASTPTERGTDEQFF.

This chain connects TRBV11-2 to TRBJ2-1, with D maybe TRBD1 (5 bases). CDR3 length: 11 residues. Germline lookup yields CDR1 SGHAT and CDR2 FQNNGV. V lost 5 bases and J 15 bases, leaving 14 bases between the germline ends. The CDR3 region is CASSQRGYRFF. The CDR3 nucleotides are TGTGCCAGCAGCCAAAGGGGCTACAGGTTCTTC.

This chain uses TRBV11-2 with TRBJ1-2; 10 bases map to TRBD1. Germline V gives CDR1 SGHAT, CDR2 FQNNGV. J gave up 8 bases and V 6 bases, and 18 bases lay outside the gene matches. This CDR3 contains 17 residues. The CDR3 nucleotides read TGTGCCAGCAGATGGGGTGGACAGGGGGGGACTATATGGGGCTACACCTTC. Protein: CASRWGGQGGTIWGYTF.

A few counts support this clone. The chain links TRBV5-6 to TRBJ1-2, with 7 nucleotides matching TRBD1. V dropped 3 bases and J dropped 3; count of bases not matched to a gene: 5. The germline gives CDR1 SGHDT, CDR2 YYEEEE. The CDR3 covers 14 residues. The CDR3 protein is CASSSQDRHYGYTF. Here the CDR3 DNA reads TGTGCCAGCAGCTCACAGGACAGGCACTATGGCTACACCTTC.

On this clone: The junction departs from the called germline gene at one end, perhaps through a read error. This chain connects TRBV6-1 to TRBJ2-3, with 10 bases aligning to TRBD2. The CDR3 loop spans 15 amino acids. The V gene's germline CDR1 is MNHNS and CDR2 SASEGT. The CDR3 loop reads CASTEAGGAPDTQYF. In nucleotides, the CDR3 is TGTGCCAGCACTGAAGCGGGAGGGGCCCCAGATACGCAGTATTTT.

The CDR3 nucleotides read TGTGCCAGCAGTGAAGCCACAGCCTCTGGGGCCAACGTCCTGACTTTC. Its translation is CASSEATASGANVLTF. This rearrangement joins TRBV6-1 to TRBJ2-6; the D is unclear. The CDR3 is 16 amino acids. Germline V gene lookup returns CDR1 MNHNS and CDR2 SASEGT. The V end was cut by 0 bases, the J end by 0 bases, with 6 bases between.

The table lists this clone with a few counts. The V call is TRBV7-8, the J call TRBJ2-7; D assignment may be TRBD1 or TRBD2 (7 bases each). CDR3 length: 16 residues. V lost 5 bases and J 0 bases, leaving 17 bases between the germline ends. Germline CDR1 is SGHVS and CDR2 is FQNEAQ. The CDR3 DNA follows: TGTGCCAGCAGCATAGGAGGGGGCGGGAGCTCCTACGAGCAGTACTTC. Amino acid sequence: CASSIGGGGSSYEQYF.

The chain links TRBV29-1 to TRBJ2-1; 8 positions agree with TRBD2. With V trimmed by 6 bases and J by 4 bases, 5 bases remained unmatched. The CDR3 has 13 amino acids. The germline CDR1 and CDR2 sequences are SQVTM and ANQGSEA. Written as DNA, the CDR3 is TGCAGCGTAGGGCGGGAGGCTTACAATGAGCAGTTCTTC. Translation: CSVGREAYNEQFF.

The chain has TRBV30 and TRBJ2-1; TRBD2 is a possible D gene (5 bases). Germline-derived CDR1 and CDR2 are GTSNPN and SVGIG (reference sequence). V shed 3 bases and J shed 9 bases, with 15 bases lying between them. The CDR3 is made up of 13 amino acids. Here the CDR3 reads CAWRVIGLSEQFF. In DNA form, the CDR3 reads TGTGCCTGGAGGGTAATAGGACTTAGTGAGCAGTTCTTC.

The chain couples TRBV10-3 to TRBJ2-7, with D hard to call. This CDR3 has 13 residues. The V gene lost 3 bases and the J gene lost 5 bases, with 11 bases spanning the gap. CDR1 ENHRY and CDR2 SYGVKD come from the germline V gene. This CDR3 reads CAISDNPVDEQYF. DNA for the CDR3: TGTGCCATCAGTGACAATCCAGTGGACGAGCAGTACTTC.

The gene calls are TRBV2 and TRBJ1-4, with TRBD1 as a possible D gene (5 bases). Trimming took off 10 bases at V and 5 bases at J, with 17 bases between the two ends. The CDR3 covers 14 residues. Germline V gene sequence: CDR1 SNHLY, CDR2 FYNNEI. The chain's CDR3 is CATLVVGGNEKLFF. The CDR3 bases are TGTGCCACCCTAGTGGTTGGGGGGAATGAAAAACTGTTTTTT.